The 30 T cell receptor beta chains below were found in one sample sequenced in a study of blood T cell repertoires in COVID-19. Here immunoSEQ multiplex PCR was the method, and the copy in TCRdb shows in-frame clones only, minus some. Of 300,000 or so clones listed, around 87% are singletons. The sample comprised peripheral blood. The receptor set was obtained from a woman in her thirties or forties who had recovered from COVID-19.

The J gene is TRBJ2-5, the V gene TRBV27, with TRBD1 as a possible D gene (5 bases). The CDR3 extends over 16 amino acids. The germline CDR1 and CDR2 sequences are MNHEY and SMNVEV (reference sequence). With 7 bases removed from V and 4 bases from J, the gap between germline ends came to 22 bases. In DNA form, the CDR3 reads TGTGCCAGCACCCCGGGCGCAGGGCACCCCCCAGAGACCCAGTACTTC. This gives the protein CASTPGAGHPPETQYF.

The rearrangement links TRBV5-1 to TRBJ1-2, with D maybe TRBD1 (5 bases). CDR1 SGHRS and CDR2 YFSETQ come from the germline V gene. V was cut by 3 bases and J by 5 bases, with 11 bases left in between. This CDR3 is built from 13 residues. CDR3 coding DNA: TGCGCCAGCAGCTGGGGGGGAGATTATGGCTACACCTTC. Protein sequence: CASSWGGDYGYTF. Full variable domain (rest looked up from reference TRBV5-1 and TRBJ1-2): KAGVTQTPRYLIKTRGQQVTLSCSPISGHRSVSWYQQTPGQGLQFLFEYFSETQRNKGNFPGRFSGRQFSNSRSEMNVSTLELGDSALYLCASSWGGDYGYTFGSGTRLTVV.

The rearrangement links TRBV19 to TRBJ1-1; no definite D call. Germline V gives CDR1 LNHDA, CDR2 SQIVND (reference sequence). The CDR3 covers 13 residues. V lost 8 bases to trimming and J lost 1 base, with 11 bases between them. CDR3 sequence reads: CASEGLGNTEAFF. The CDR3 DNA sequence: TGTGCCAGTGAGGGTCTGGGGAACACTGAAGCTTTCTTT.

The chain uses TRBV5-1 and TRBJ1-1; D call uncertain. Per the germline V gene, CDR1 is SGHRS and CDR2 is YFSETQ. The V end was cut by 4 bases, the J end by 0 bases, with 13 bases between. CDR3 length: 15 amino acids. CDR3 in amino acids: CASSPDTEMNTEAFF. CDR3 DNA sequence: TGCGCCAGCAGCCCAGACACTGAAATGAACACTGAAGCTTTCTTT.

This sequence joins TRBV5-1 and TRBJ1-3, with 7 nucleotides matching TRBD1. This CDR3 is built from 16 residues. Trimming cost V 0 bases and J 2 bases; bases outside gene matches: 5. Germline CDR1 is SGHRS and CDR2 is YFSETQ. The CDR3: CASSLGSGTAGNTIYF. The CDR3 DNA is TGCGCCAGCAGCTTGGGTTCCGGGACAGCTGGAAACACCATATATTTT.

The chain carries TRBV7-7 and TRBJ2-5; possible D gene TRBD2, 5 bases. Germline V gene sequence: CDR1 SSHAT, CDR2 FNYEAQ (reference sequence). The CDR3 totals 16 residues. Trimming stripped 0 bases from V and 4 bases from J, with 15 bases between. CDR3 in DNA: TGTGCCAGCAGCTTAGCGGCGGGCTCCGGTGGAGAGACCCAGTACTTC. Its protein product is CASSLAAGSGGETQYF.

The gene calls are TRBV5-1 and TRBJ2-3, with 9 bases that match TRBD2. With V trimmed by 4 bases and J by 4 bases, 10 bases remained unmatched. The V gene's germline CDR1 is SGHRS and CDR2 YFSETQ. The CDR3 runs 16 residues. The CDR3 DNA is TGCGCCAGCAGCCGGTGGGGCGGGGGGGCCGCAGATACGCAGTATTTT. It yields the protein CASSRWGGGAADTQYF.

This clone was detected once. The chain joins TRBV3-1 (or the pseudogene TRBV3-2) to TRBJ1-2, with 7 bases matching TRBD1. Germline values: CDR1 LGHDT, CDR2 YNNKEL (reference sequence). The V segment lost 0 bases and the J segment 5 bases; nucleotides outside the gene matches: 6. The CDR3 is 15 residues long. The CDR3 nucleotides read TGTGCCAGCAGCCAAGAGACGGGACAGTTATATGGCTACACCTTC. Encoded protein: CASSQETGQLYGYTF.

This clone showed up just a few times. The rearrangement links TRBV3-1 (or the pseudogene TRBV3-2) to TRBJ2-7, with 10 nucleotides matching TRBD2. Germline V lookup: CDR1 LGHDT, CDR2 YNNKEL (reference sequence). The CDR3 spans 16 residues. The V gene end was trimmed by 1 base and the J gene end by 6 bases; junction bases not matched to a gene: 9. CDR3 bases: TGTGCCAGCAGCCAAGTAGGGCTAGCGGGGGCCCGCGAGCAGTACTTC. It specifies CASSQVGLAGAREQYF.

The chain has TRBV10-3 and TRBJ2-5, with TRBD2 as a possible D gene (6 bases). The germline V and J ends were trimmed by 6 bases and 7 bases, with 21 bases remaining between them. This CDR3 region has 15 residues. The germline V gene encodes CDR1 ENHRY and CDR2 SYGVKD. Here the CDR3 DNA reads TGTGCCATCAGCACGGTTCTTGGGGGGTTTGGGACCCAGTACTTC. Amino acid sequence: CAISTVLGGFGTQYF.

J is TRBJ1-1 and V is TRBV5-1; 9 nucleotides align to TRBD1. The trim removed 0 bases at V and 3 bases at J, leaving 3 bases unmatched. This CDR3 is 15 amino acids long. The V gene's germline CDR1 is SGHRS and CDR2 YFSETQ. The CDR3 nucleotides read TGCGCCAGCAGCTTGGGTGGGACAGGGTACACTGAAGCTTTCTTT. Translation gives CASSLGGTGYTEAFF.

The chain uses TRBV6-5 and TRBJ1-2; the D is unclear. Trimming pared 7 bases from V and 9 bases from J, leaving 18 bases between. There are 13 residues in the CDR3. The V gene's germline CDR1 is MNHEY and CDR2 SVGAGI. This CDR3 is CASTTSALQSYTF. DNA for the CDR3: TGTGCCAGCACCACCTCAGCTTTACAGAGCTACACCTTC.

This chain joins TRBV6-5 and TRBJ1-5, with TRBD1 as a possible D gene (5 bases). The CDR3 covers 14 residues. The ends were cut back, 5 bases at V and 3 bases at J, with 11 bases in the middle. CDR1 and CDR2 from the germline V gene are MNHEY and SVGAGI. The CDR3 nucleotides read TGTGCCAGCAGTCCAACAGGTAACAATCAGCCCCAGCATTTT. It encodes CASSPTGNNQPQHF.

With regard to this clone: Within the sample, other DNA sequences also encode this same CDR3. J is TRBJ1-5 and V is TRBV18; D possibly corresponds to TRBD1 (5 bases). CDR3 length: 13 residues. Germline lookup yields CDR1 KGHSH and CDR2 LQKENI. The germline V and J ends were trimmed by 3 bases and 4 bases, with 7 bases remaining between them. CDR3 DNA sequence: TGTGCCAGCTCACCGGGGCTAAATCAGCCCCAGCATTTT. It yields the protein CASSPGLNQPQHF.

The chain links TRBV30 to TRBJ1-6; no definite D call. The length of the CDR3 is 14 residues. Trimming shortened V by 0 bases and J by 8 bases, and 11 bases separated the two germline ends. Per germline, CDR1 GTSNPN and CDR2 SVGIG (reference sequence). CDR3 sequence (DNA): TGTGCCTGGAGTGTAAATGGAGACGATTCACCCCTCCACTTT. This codes for CAWSVNGDDSPLHF.

V and J are TRBV14 and TRBJ1-1, with D hard to call. The V end was cut by 4 bases, the J end by 4 bases, with 19 bases between. This CDR3 contains 16 residues. In germline, CDR1 is SGHDN, CDR2 FVKESK. CDR3 loop: CASSPGYRTRGTEAFF. CDR3 coding DNA: TGTGCCAGCAGCCCGGGGTATAGGACGCGAGGCACTGAAGCTTTCTTT. The full variable domain, in which reference TRBV14 and TRBJ1-1 provide the parts outside the CDR3, is EAGVTQFPSHSVIEKGQTVTLRCDPISGHDNLYWYRRVMGKEIKFLLHFVKESKQDESGMPNNRFLAERTGGTYSTLKVQPAELEDSGVYFCASSPGYRTRGTEAFFGQGTRLTVV.

The V call is TRBV29-1, the J call TRBJ2-7; D remains unclear. The V end was cut by 5 bases, the J end by 3 bases, with 11 bases between. CDR1 and CDR2 from the germline V gene are SQVTM and ANQGSEA. The CDR3 spans 12 residues. CDR3 DNA sequence: TGCAGCGTTCGAGACATATACTACGAGCAGTACTTC. Translating gives CSVRDIYYEQYF.

This clone was counted only a few times. J is TRBJ2-1 and V is TRBV6-6; D not resolved. In germline, CDR1 is MNHNY, CDR2 SVGAGI (reference sequence). The V gene lost 8 bases and the J gene lost 4 bases, with 15 bases spanning the gap. The CDR3 has 14 residues. This CDR3 is CASSPAATYNEQFF. The CDR3 nucleotides are TGTGCCAGCTCCCCGGCGGCTACTTACAATGAGCAGTTCTTC.

The chain joins TRBV5-1 to TRBJ2-6; D is ambiguous. Germline CDR1 and CDR2: SGHRS and YFSETQ. V was pared by 0 bases and J by 0 bases, with 4 bases between. CDR3 size: 15 residues. CDR3 loop: CASSLASSGANVLTF. CDR3 sequence (DNA): TGCGCCAGCAGCTTGGCCAGCTCTGGGGCCAACGTCCTGACTTTC.

The chain employs TRBV5-5 and TRBJ2-5; D gene uncertain. V lost 3 bases, J lost 0 bases, and 9 bases lay in between. The CDR3 is 14 amino acids. Germline lookup yields CDR1 SGHKS and CDR2 YYEKEE (reference sequence). Written as DNA, the CDR3 is TGTGCCAGCAGCTCGGTGCCGTACCAAGAGACCCAGTACTTC. It is translated as CASSSVPYQETQYF. Variable domain in full (rest from reference TRBV5-5 and TRBJ2-5): DAGVTQSPTHLIKTRGQQVTLRCSPISGHKSVSWYQQVLGQGPQFIFQYYEKEERGRGNFPDRFSARQFPNYSSELNVNALLLGDSALYLCASSSVPYQETQYFGPGTRLLVL.

This clone was detected once. The gene calls are TRBV10-3 and TRBJ1-2, with TRBD1 matching over 12 bases. The germline CDR1 and CDR2 sequences are ENHRY and SYGVKD. The CDR3 covers 14 residues. V lost 6 bases to trimming and J lost 6 bases; unmatched junction nucleotides: 5. This CDR3 reads CAISRDRGQNGYTF. CDR3 nucleotides: TGTGCCATCAGCCGGGACAGGGGGCAGAATGGCTACACCTTC.

This rearrangement joins TRBV27 to TRBJ2-3; a possible D gene is TRBD1 (6 bases). This CDR3 region has 13 residues. From germline, CDR1 is MNHEY and CDR2 SMNVEV (reference sequence). The V and J ends lost 4 bases and 14 bases respectively, with 19 bases between them. This chain's CDR3 is CASSWIPTGLLYF. As DNA, the CDR3 is TGTGCCAGCAGTTGGATCCCCACAGGGTTGCTGTATTTT.

This clone appeared once. V gene TRBV6-2 or TRBV6-3 combines with J gene TRBJ1-2; D is uncertain. The CDR3 sequence is 14 residues long. From germline, CDR1 is MNHEY and CDR2 SVGEGT. Between the trimmed V and J ends, which lost 6 bases and 4 bases, there was a span of 15 bases. Written as DNA, the CDR3 is TGTGCCAGCAGCCGCCGGGGTAACCGCTATGGCTACACCTTC. This encodes CASSRRGNRYGYTF.

This chain joins TRBV29-1 and TRBJ1-2; D may be TRBD1 (6 bases). Per germline, CDR1 SQVTM and CDR2 ANQGSEA. The CDR3 totals 11 residues. Trimming left V 3 bases short and J 8 bases short, with 10 bases between. In nucleotides, the CDR3 is TGCAGCGTTGAGGGGGCAGGGGGCTACACCTTC. Translating gives CSVEGAGGYTF.

The chain uses TRBV4-1 and TRBJ2-7; a possible D gene is TRBD1 (5 bases). Trimming took off 5 bases at V and 3 bases at J, with 11 bases between the two ends. This CDR3 is built from 13 residues. CDR1 and CDR2 (germline): MGHRA, YSYEKL. CDR3 in amino acids: CASSMDINYEQYF. CDR3 coding DNA: TGCGCCAGCAGCATGGACATTAACTACGAGCAGTACTTC.

The genes are TRBV4-1 and TRBJ1-2; the D is unclear. CDR3 length: 19 residues. Trimming removed 0 bases at V and 0 bases at J, with 20 bases between. Germline assignment: CDR1 MGHRA and CDR2 YSYEKL. CDR3 sequence reads: CASSQEPDGWENPNYGYTF. For the CDR3, the DNA is TGCGCCAGCAGCCAAGAACCCGACGGATGGGAGAACCCTAACTATGGCTACACCTTC.

The genes are TRBV30 and TRBJ2-7; 7 positions match TRBD2. The CDR3 length is 14 residues. Germline CDR1 GTSNPN, CDR2 SVGIG (reference sequence). The ends lost 4 bases at V and 1 base at J; junction bases unmatched: 7. The CDR3 reads CAWTAGDRSYEQYF. CDR3 coding DNA: TGTGCCTGGACGGCGGGGGACCGGTCCTACGAGCAGTACTTC.

In its sample, this clone was seen a few times. V usage is TRBV7-9 and J usage is TRBJ2-7; 10 bases fit TRBD1. The V and J ends lost 7 bases and 5 bases, in that order; junction bases with no gene match: 5. This CDR3 has 13 residues. Germline-derived CDR1 and CDR2 are SEHNR and FQNEAQ (reference sequence). DNA for the CDR3: TGTGCCAGCACTAAGACAGGGGGCAACGAGCAGTACTTC. This codes for CASTKTGGNEQYF.

V and J are TRBV6-6 and TRBJ1-6; 9 bases agree with TRBD1. V shed 5 bases, J shed 9 bases, and the junction held 8 bases outside the gene matches. CDR1 and CDR2 from the germline V gene are MNHNY and SVGAGI (reference sequence). This CDR3 is 15 amino acids long. CDR3 nucleotide sequence: TGTGCCAGCAGTCTTATCACAGGGGGCGGTTCACCCCTCCACTTT. It is translated as CASSLITGGGSPLHF.

This sequence joins TRBV11-2 and TRBJ2-3, with D tentatively TRBD2 (5 bases). Germline CDR1 reads SGHAT; CDR2 reads FQNNGV. CDR3 length: 14 residues. The ends were cut back, 3 bases at V and 4 bases at J, with 11 bases in the middle. DNA of the CDR3: TGTGCCAGCAGCTTCGGGGTTGGGGCAGATACGCAGTATTTT. Protein sequence: CASSFGVGADTQYF.